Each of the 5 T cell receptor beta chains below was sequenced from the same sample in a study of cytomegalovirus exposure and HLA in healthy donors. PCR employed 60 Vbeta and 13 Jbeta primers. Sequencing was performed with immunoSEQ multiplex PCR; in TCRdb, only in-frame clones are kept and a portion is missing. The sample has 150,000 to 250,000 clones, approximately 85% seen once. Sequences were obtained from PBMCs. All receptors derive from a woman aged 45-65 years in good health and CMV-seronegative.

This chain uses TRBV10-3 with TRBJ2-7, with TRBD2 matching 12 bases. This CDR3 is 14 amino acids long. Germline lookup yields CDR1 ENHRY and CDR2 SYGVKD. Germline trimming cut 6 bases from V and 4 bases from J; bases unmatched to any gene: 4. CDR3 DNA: TGTGCCATCAGGGAGACTAGCGGGAGATACGAGCAGTACTTC. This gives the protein CAIRETSGRYEQYF.

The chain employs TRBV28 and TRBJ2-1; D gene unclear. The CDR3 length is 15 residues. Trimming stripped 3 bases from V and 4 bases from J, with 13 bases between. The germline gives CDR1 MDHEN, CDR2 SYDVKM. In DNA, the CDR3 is TGTGCCAGCAGTTTTGCTTCTTCCCGGTACAATGAGCAGTTCTTC. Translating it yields CASSFASSRYNEQFF.

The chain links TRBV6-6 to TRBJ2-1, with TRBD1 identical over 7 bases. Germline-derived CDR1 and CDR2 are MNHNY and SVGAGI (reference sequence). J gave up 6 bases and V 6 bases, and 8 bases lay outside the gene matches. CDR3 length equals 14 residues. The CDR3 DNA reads TGTGCCAGCAGACCGACAGGGTCGGGCAATGAGCAGTTCTTC. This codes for CASRPTGSGNEQFF.

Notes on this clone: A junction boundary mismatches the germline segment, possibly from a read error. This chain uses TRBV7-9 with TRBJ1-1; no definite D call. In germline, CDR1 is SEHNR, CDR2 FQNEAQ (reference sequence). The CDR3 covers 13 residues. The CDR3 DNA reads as TGTTCCAGCAGCCCCGGGGTAGCCCGTGAAGCTTTCTTT. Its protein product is CSSSPGVAREAFF.

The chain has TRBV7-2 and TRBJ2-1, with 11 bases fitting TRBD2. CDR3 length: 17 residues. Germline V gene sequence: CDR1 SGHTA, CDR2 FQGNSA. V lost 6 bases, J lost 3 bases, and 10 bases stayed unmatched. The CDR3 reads CASRLNSGRAGYNEQFF. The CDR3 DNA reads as TGTGCCAGCAGATTGAATAGCGGGAGGGCCGGCTACAATGAGCAGTTCTTC.